Below are 4 T cell receptor beta chains sequenced from a single sample in a study of blood T cell repertoires in COVID-19. The method was immunoSEQ multiplex PCR; TCRdb's version includes in-frame clones alone and lacks a portion of them. The sample includes approximately 310,000 clones, roughly 85% of them seen just once. The sample consisted of PBMCs or T cells enriched from blood (not recorded which). Receptor source: a man aged 30 to 45 who had recovered from COVID-19.

The chain uses TRBV6-1 and TRBJ2-3; 12 nucleotides match TRBD2. The V and J ends lost 4 bases and 2 bases, in that order; junction bases with no gene match: 13. CDR1 and CDR2 from the germline V gene are MNHNS and SASEGT. There are 19 residues in the CDR3. This CDR3 is CASSGSPGLAGSTTDTQYF. In DNA, the CDR3 is TGTGCCAGCAGTGGTTCACCGGGACTAGCGGGTAGTACCACAGATACGCAGTATTTT.

V is TRBV30 and J is TRBJ2-7; 8 bases line up with TRBD1. This CDR3 contains 15 residues. The germline gives CDR1 GTSNPN, CDR2 SVGIG (reference sequence). V trimming: 4 bases; J trimming: 8 bases; junction bases outside the gene matches: 16. The CDR3 sequence: CAWTPIPGQVVQQYF. In DNA, the CDR3 is TGTGCCTGGACCCCCATCCCGGGACAGGTCGTGCAGCAGTACTTC.

The genes are TRBV5-4 and TRBJ1-2, with 7 nucleotides matching TRBD1. After removal of 4 bases from V and 0 bases from J, the junction contained 6 bases not matched to a gene. Germline V gives CDR1 SGHNT, CDR2 YYREEE (reference sequence). The CDR3 consists of 15 residues. The CDR3 region has the DNA TGTGCCAGCAGCACGGGACAGCGGGCTAACTATGGCTACACCTTC. This codes for CASSTGQRANYGYTF.

The chain uses TRBV4-1 and TRBJ1-6; D possibly corresponds to TRBD1 (5 bases). Trimming took 1 base from V and 4 from J, leaving 8 bases between them. The CDR3 is 15 amino acids. The germline V gene encodes CDR1 MGHRA and CDR2 YSYEKL. The CDR3 DNA reads TGCGCCAGCAGCCAAGGGGGCAGGTATAATTCACCCCTCCACTTT. This encodes CASSQGGRYNSPLHF.